This T cell receptor beta chain was identified during a study of spatial heterogeneity in lung cancer. The study, taken as a whole, reports: Tumoral mutation counts were tracked by counts of expanded intratumoral alpha and beta TCRs.

CDR1 is DFQATT, CDR2 SNEGSKA, per germline (reference sequence). The CDR3 covers 16 residues. V lost 5 bases and J 2 bases, leaving 21 bases between the germline ends. Points on this clonotype: Its antigen is not identified.

Time point denoted: sample taken at primary tumor resection. The study tagged each TCR cDNA molecule with a unique molecular identifier. Using its own MiXCR run on the 5' RACE reads, TCRdb lists one record per CDR3 protein. The sample yields about 5,700 distinct CDR3 sequences, 26% seen once. The sequence was obtained from a male donor with early-stage non-small cell lung cancer. The V call is TRBV20-1, the J call TRBJ2-5; D unclear. Specimen: lung tumor tissue, collected at surgery. This chain's CDR3 is CSAQRGRMGYQETQYF. The DNA for the CDR3 is TGCAGTGCTCAACGTGGGCGGATGGGATATCAAGAGACCCAGTACTTC.